This T cell receptor (beta chain) originates from a study of OX40 agonist ivuxolimab in advanced cancers. Study outcomes and limitations: In the 0.1 to 3.0 mg/kg range, CD4+ and CD8+ blood T cells had expanded clonally by week 6.

Assay: immunoSEQ multiplex PCR; the TCRdb copy retains only in-frame clones and omits some. The sample contains just over 80,000 clones, around 87% of which appear only once. V lost 6 bases to trimming and J lost 5 bases, with 13 bases between them. Germline loops: CDR1 SGHTA, CDR2 FQGTGA. There are 13 residues in the CDR3. As concerns this clone: The antigen remains unidentified.

This sequence joins TRBV7-3 and TRBJ1-1; D gene unclear. The sequenced sample was CD4+ or CD8+ T cells sorted from blood, obtained in a trial of the OX40 agonist ivuxolimab. The TCR comes from an adult with an advanced solid tumor such as melanoma, head and neck, liver or kidney cancer. This CDR3 reads CASRVNELTEAFF. The CDR3 region has the DNA TGTGCCAGCAGGGTAAATGAGTTAACTGAAGCTTTCTTT.